This T cell receptor beta chain was recorded in a study of T cells in Graves' hyperthyroidism and ophthalmopathy. Broader study findings: Blood shared most expanded thyroid clonotypes above 0.001.

The CDR3 loop spans 14 amino acids. Germline CDR1 is MGHRA and CDR2 is YSYEKL. Trimming left V 4 bases short and J 4 bases short, with 13 bases between. TCR beta CDR3 sequences were amplified from RNA transcripts. Using the HTBI primer set, a first-round RT-PCR was run on the TCR CDR3. Each CDR3 protein is one row after TCRdb ran MiXCR on the multiplex PCR reads. The sample yields 500,000 to 600,000 distinct CDR3 sequences, around 42% seen once. Graves' hyperthyroidism showing no ophthalmopathy progression within 18 months was considered stable. Clinical symptoms, serum thyroxine, TRAb, thyroid ultrasound and orbital computed tomography established diagnosis. Details on this clonotype: Antigen unknown.

The rearrangement links TRBV4-1 to TRBJ1-2; D not certain. Source material: peripheral blood or thyroid tissue (not recorded which). The sequence came from a woman aged 18-29 years with Graves' hyperthyroidism. CDR3 sequence: CASSPQADSYGYTF. In DNA form, the CDR3 reads TGCGCCAGCAGCCCCCAGGCGGATTCCTATGGCTACACCTTC.